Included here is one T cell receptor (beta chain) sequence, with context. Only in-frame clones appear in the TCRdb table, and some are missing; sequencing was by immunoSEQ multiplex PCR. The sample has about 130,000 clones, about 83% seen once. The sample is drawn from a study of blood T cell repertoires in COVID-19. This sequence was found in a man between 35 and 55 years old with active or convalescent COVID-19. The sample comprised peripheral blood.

In DNA, the CDR3 is TGTGCCAGCAGCACCGGGACAGGGGAGCCTGAAGCTTTCTTT. Translated, it gives CASSTGTGEPEAFF. The J gene is TRBJ1-1, the V gene TRBV11-2; the match to TRBD1 covers 10 bases. The J segment lost 6 bases and the V segment lost 5 bases, leaving 6 bases of the junction unmatched. This CDR3 is built from 14 residues. Per germline, CDR1 SGHAT and CDR2 FQNNGV.